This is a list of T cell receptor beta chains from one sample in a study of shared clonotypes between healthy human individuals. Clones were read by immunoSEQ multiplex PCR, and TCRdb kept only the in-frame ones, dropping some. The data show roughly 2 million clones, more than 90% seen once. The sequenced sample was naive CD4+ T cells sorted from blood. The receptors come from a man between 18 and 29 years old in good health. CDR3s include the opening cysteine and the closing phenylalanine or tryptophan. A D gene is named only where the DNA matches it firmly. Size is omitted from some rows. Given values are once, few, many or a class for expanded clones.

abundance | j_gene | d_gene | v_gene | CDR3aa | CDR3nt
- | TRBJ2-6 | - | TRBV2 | CASKNSGANVLTF | TGTGCCAGCAAAAACTCTGGGGCCAACGTCCTGACTTTC
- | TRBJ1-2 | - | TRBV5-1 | CASSVDRRYGYTF | TGCGCCAGCAGTGTCGACAGAAGATATGGCTACACCTTC
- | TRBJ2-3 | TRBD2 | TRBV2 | CASTSGGADTQYF | TGTGCCAGCACTAGCGGGGGGGCTGACACGCAGTATTTT
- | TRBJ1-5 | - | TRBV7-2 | CASSPQTGNNQPQHF | TGTGCCAGCAGCCCCCAGACAGGTAACAATCAGCCCCAGCATTTT
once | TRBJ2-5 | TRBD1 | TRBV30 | CAWRSGTGKETQYF | TGTGCCTGGAGATCGGGGACAGGGAAAGAGACCCAGTACTTC
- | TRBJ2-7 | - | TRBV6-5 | CASSRAAGSYEQYF | TGTGCCAGCAGTCGGGCGGCAGGCTCCTACGAGCAGTACTTC
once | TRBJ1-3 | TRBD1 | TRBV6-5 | CASSRQGYSGNTIYF | TGTGCCAGCAGTCGACAGGGGTACTCTGGAAACACCATATATTTT
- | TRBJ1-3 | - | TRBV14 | CASSPMGASGNTIYF | TGTGCCAGCAGCCCCATGGGAGCCTCTGGAAACACCATATATTTT
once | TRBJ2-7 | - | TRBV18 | CASSRGGSGTTYEQYF | TGTGCCAGCTCGAGGGGGGGGTCCGGGACTACCTACGAGCAGTACTTC
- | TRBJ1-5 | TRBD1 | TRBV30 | CAWSKTGKRDQPQHF | TGTGCCTGGAGCAAGACAGGGAAGAGGGATCAGCCCCAGCATTTT
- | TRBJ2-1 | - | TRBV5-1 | CASSLGGENYNEQFF | TGCGCCAGCAGCTTGGGAGGAGAGAATTACAATGAGCAGTTCTTC
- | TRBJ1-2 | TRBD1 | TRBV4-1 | CASSRPGQNYGYTF | TGCGCCAGCAGCAGACCGGGACAGAACTATGGCTACACCTTC
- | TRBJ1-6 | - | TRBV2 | CASSEMGVSSYNSPLHF | TGTGCCAGCAGTGAAATGGGGGTGAGCTCCTATAATTCACCCCTCCACTTT
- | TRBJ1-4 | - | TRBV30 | CAWSVLREKLFF | TGTGCCTGGAGTGTACTTCGTGAAAAACTGTTTTTT
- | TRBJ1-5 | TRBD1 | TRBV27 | CASSGPGTGNQPQHF | TGTGCCAGCAGTGGGCCCGGGACAGGGAATCAGCCCCAGCATTTT
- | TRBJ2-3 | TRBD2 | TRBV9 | CASSGTSVSTDTQYF | TGTGCCAGCAGCGGGACTAGCGTTAGCACAGATACGCAGTATTTT
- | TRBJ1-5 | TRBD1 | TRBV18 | CASSQTTGTGNQPQHF | TGTGCCAGCTCACAAACTACCGGGACAGGAAATCAGCCCCAGCATTTT
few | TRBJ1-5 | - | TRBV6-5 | CASRPGGNQPQHF | TGTGCCAGCAGGCCTGGCGGCAATCAGCCCCAGCATTTT
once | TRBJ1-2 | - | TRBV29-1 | CSVGDSRNYGYTF | TGCAGCGTTGGTGACAGCCGGAACTATGGCTACACCTTC
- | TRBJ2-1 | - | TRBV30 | CAWRIRGAANEQFF | TGTGCCTGGAGAATTCGGGGGGCTGCAAATGAGCAGTTCTTC
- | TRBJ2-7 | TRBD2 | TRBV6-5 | CACSQRASGAREQYF | TGTGCCTGCAGCCAACGGGCTAGCGGGGCACGCGAGCAGTACTTC
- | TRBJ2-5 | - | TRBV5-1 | CASSLDPGTLSETQYF | TGCGCCAGCAGCTTGGATCCCGGGACATTAAGTGAGACCCAGTACTTC
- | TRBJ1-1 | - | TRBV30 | CAWNSRQASTEAFF | TGTGCCTGGAATTCGAGGCAGGCTAGCACTGAAGCTTTCTTT
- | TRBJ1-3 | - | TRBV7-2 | CASSLALGNTIYF | TGTGCCAGCAGCTTAGCTCTAGGAAACACCATATATTTT
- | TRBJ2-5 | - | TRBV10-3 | CASGTPLGTQYF | TGTGCCAGCGGGACACCTCTTGGGACCCAGTACTTC
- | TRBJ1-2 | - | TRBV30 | CAWSVGGGYTF | TGTGCCTGGAGTGTAGGTGGTGGCTACACCTTC
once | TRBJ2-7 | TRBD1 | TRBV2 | CASSLGQGATDEQYF | TGTGCCAGCAGTTTGGGACAGGGGGCTACGGACGAGCAGTACTTC
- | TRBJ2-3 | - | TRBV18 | CASSPQAGSSDTQYF | TGTGCCAGCTCACCACAAGCGGGTTCGTCAGATACGCAGTATTTT
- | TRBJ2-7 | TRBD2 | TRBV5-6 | CASSAGLAASYEQYF | TGTGCCAGCAGCGCTGGACTAGCGGCCTCCTACGAGCAGTACTTC
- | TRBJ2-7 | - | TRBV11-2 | CASSTGGGSYEQYF | TGTGCCAGCAGCACAGGAGGGGGCTCCTACGAGCAGTACTTC
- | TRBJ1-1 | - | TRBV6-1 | CASRNGGWDTEAFF | TGTGCCAGCAGGAACGGGGGCTGGGACACTGAAGCTTTCTTT
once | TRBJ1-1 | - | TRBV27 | CASSLYRNTEAFF | TGTGCCAGCAGTTTATATAGAAACACTGAAGCTTTCTTT
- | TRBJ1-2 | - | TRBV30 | CAWSETNYGYTF | TGTGCCTGGAGTGAAACCAACTATGGCTACACCTTC
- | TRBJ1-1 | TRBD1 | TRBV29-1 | CSVENGQGASEAFF | TGCAGCGTCGAAAATGGACAGGGGGCCTCTGAAGCTTTCTTT
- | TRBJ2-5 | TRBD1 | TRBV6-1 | CASTTGGRETQYF | TGTGCCAGCACCACAGGGGGGAGGGAGACCCAGTACTTC
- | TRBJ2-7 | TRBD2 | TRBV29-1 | CSVHTAGGPHEQYF | TGCAGCGTGCACACAGCGGGAGGGCCTCACGAGCAGTACTTC
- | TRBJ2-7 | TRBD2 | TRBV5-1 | CASSQTSGSYEQYF | TGCGCCAGCAGCCAGACTAGCGGGTCCTACGAGCAGTACTTC
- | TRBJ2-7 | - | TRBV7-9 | CASSPGEGANLAYEQYF | TGTGCCAGCAGTCCGGGGGAGGGGGCGAACTTGGCCTACGAGCAGTACTTC
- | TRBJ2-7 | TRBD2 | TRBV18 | CASSLGGQPGLGSFARTYEQYF | TGTGCCAGCTCACTTGGGGGACAACCGGGACTAGGGTCCTTCGCCCGGACCTACGAGCAGTACTTC
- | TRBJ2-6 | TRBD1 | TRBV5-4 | CASSLVGGSDPGVLTF | TGTGCCAGCAGCTTGGTAGGGGGCTCTGACCCCGGCGTCCTGACTTTC
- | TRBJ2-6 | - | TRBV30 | CAWTPGHSGANVLTF | TGTGCCTGGACCCCCGGACACTCTGGGGCCAACGTCCTGACTTTC
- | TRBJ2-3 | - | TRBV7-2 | CASSLVVGSTDTQYF | TGTGCCAGCAGCTTAGTTGTCGGGAGTACAGATACGCAGTATTTT
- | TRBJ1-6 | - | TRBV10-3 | CAISRGDNSPLHF | TGTGCCATCAGTCGGGGGGATAATTCACCCCTCCACTTT
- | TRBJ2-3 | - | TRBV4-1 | CASSQAHNTDTQYF | TGCGCCAGCAGCCAAGCCCACAATACAGATACGCAGTATTTT
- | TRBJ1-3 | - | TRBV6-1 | CASSGSPSGNTIYF | TGTGCCAGCAGTGGAAGTCCCTCTGGAAACACCATATATTTT
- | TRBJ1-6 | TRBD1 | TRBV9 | CASSVGPGGADSPLHF | TGTGCCAGCAGCGTAGGTCCAGGGGGCGCAGATTCACCCCTCCACTTT
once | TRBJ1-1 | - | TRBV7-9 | CASSFRPRESNTEAFF | TGTGCCAGCAGCTTCCGCCCTAGGGAGTCGAACACTGAAGCTTTCTTT
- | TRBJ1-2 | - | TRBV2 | CASSGQDSYGYTF | TGTGCCAGCAGTGGTCAGGACAGCTATGGCTACACCTTC